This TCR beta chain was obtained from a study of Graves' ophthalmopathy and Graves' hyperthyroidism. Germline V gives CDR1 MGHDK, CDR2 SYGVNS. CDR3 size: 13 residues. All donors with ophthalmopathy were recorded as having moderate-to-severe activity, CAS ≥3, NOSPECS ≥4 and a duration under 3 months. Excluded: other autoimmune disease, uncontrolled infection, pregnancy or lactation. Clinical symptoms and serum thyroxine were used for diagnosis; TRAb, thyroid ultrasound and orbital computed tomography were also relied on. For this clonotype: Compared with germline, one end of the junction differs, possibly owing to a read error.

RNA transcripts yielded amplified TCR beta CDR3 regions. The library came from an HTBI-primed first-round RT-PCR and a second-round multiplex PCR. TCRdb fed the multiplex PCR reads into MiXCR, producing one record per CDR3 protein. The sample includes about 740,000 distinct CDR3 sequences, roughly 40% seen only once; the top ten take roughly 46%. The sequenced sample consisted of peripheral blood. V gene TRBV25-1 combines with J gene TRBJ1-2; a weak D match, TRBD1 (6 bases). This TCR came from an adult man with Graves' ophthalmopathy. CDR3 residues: CASSESTGDGHTF. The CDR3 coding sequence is TGTGCCAGCAGTGAATCGACAGGCGATGGCCACACCTTC.